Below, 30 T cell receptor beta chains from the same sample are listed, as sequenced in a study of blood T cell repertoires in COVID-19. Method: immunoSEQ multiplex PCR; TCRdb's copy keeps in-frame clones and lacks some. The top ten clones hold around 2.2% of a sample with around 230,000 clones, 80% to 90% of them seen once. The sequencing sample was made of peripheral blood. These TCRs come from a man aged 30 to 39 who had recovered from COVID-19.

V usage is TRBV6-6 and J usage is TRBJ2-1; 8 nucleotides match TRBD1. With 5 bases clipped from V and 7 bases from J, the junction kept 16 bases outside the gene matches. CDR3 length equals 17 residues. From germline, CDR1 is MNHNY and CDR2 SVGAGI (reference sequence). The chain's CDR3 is CASSRLPQGVTSNEQFF. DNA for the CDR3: TGTGCCAGCAGTCGTCTCCCACAGGGGGTTACAAGTAATGAGCAGTTCTTC.

CDR3 sequence: CASSESNRGRFGGYTF. CDR3 bases: TGCGCCAGCAGTGAATCCAACAGGGGTCGGTTTGGTGGCTACACCTTC. The genes are TRBV10-1 and TRBJ1-2; TRBD1 matches 7 bases. Germline V lookup: CDR1 WNHNN, CDR2 SYGVQD (reference sequence). V lost 3 bases to trimming and J lost 7 bases; unmatched junction nucleotides: 14. CDR3 length: 16 amino acids.

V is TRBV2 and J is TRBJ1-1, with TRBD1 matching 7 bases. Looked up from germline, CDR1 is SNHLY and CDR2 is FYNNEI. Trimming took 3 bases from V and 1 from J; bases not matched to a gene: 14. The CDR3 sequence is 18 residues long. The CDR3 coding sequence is TGTGCCAGCAGTGACTCCGGGACAGATAGGTTTACGAACACTGAAGCTTTCTTT. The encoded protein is CASSDSGTDRFTNTEAFF.

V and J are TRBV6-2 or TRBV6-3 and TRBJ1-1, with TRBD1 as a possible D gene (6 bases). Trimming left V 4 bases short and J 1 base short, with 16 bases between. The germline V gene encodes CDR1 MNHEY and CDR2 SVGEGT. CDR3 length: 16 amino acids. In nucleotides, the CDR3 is TGTGCCAGCAGTTTTCCGCGGGGGCTACCGAACACTGAAGCTTTCTTT. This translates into CASSFPRGLPNTEAFF.

The CDR3 DNA is TGTGCCAGCAGCCTGACAGCATCCTACGAGCAGTACTTC. Protein product: CASSLTASYEQYF. V is TRBV5-6 and J is TRBJ2-7; tentatively, D is TRBD1 (5 bases). Trimming took off 4 bases at V and 1 base at J, with 9 bases between the two ends. CDR3 length equals 13 residues. Germline V gene lookup returns CDR1 SGHDT and CDR2 YYEEEE.

The CDR3 bases are TGTGCCTGGAGTTACCCTAGCGCGAACACCGGGGAGCTGTTTTTT. It codes for CAWSYPSANTGELFF. This chain connects TRBV30 to TRBJ2-2, with D possibly being TRBD2 (6 bases). V dropped 2 bases and J dropped 0 bases, with 10 bases sitting between them. CDR1 is GTSNPN and CDR2 is SVGIG in the germline V gene (reference sequence). The CDR3 loop spans 15 amino acids.

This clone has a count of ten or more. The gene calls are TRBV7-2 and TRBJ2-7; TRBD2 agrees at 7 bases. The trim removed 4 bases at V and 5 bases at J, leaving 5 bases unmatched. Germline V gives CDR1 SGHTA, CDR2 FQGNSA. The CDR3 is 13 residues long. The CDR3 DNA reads TGTGCCAGCAGCTCACTAGCGATCCACGAGCAGTACTTC. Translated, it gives CASSSLAIHEQYF. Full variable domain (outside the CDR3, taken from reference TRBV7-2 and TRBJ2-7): GAGVSQSPSNKVTEKGKDVELRCDPISGHTALYWYRQSLGQGLEFLIYFQGNSAPDKSGLPSDRFSAERTGGSVSTLTIQRTQQEDSAVYLCASSSLAIHEQYFGPGTRLTVT.

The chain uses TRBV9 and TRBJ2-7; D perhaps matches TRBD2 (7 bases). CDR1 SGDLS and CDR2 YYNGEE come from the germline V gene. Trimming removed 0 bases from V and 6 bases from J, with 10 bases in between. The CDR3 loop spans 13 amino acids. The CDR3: CASSVVGGGEQYF. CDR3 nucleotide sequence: TGTGCCAGCAGCGTAGTGGGAGGGGGCGAGCAGTACTTC. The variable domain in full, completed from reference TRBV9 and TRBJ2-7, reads DSGVTQTPKHLITATGQRVTLRCSPRSGDLSVYWYQQSLDQGLQFLIQYYNGEERAKGNILERFSAQQFPDLHSELNLSSLELGDSALYFCASSVVGGGEQYFGPGTRLTVT.

The CDR3 sequence is CASSFGQTNTEAFF. In DNA, the CDR3 is TGCGCCAGCAGCTTCGGACAGACGAACACTGAAGCTTTCTTT. The chain employs TRBV5-1 and TRBJ1-1; perhaps TRBD1 as D (6 bases). The CDR3 sequence is 14 residues long. CDR1 is SGHRS and CDR2 is YFSETQ in the germline V gene. Trimming stripped 2 bases from V and 1 base from J, with 9 bases between.

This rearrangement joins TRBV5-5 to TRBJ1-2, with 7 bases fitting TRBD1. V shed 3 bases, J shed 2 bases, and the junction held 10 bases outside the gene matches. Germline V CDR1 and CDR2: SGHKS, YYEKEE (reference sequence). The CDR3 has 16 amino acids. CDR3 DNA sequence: TGTGCCAGCAGCTCAAGACAGGGAGTAAGCAACTATGGCTACACCTTC. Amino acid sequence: CASSSRQGVSNYGYTF.

The CDR3 region is CASSKTAGTEAFF. CDR3 bases: TGCGCCAGCAGTAAAACGGCCGGGACTGAAGCTTTCTTT. This sequence joins TRBV10-1 and TRBJ1-1; no firm D call. Germline V gives CDR1 WNHNN, CDR2 SYGVQD (reference sequence). V was cut by 5 bases and J by 5 bases, with 12 bases left in between. The CDR3 loop spans 13 amino acids.

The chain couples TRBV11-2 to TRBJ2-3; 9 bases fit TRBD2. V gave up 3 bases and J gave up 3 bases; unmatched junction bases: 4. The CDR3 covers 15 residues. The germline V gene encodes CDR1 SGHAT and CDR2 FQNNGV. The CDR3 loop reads CASSFLLAGTDTQYF. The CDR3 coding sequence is TGTGCCAGCAGCTTTCTGCTAGCGGGGACAGATACGCAGTATTTT.

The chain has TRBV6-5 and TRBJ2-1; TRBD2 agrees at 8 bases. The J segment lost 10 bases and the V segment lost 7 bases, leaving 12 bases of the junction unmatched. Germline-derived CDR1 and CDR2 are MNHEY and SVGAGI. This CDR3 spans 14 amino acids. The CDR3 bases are TGTGCCAGCAAGAGCCAGCGGGGGACCACGGAGCAGTTCTTC. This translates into CASKSQRGTTEQFF.

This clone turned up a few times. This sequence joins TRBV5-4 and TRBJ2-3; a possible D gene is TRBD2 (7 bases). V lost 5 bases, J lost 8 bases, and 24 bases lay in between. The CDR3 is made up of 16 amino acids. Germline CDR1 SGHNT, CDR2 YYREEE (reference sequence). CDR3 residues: CASSPYPRGPLGTQYF. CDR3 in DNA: TGTGCCAGCAGTCCCTATCCGCGGGGGCCACTTGGTACGCAGTATTTT.

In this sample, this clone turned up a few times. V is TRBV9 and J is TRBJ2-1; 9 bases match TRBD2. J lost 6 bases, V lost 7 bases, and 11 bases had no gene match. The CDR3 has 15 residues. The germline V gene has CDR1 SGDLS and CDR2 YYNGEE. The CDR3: CASGKRASGANEQFF. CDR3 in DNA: TGTGCCAGCGGTAAACGGGCTAGCGGGGCCAATGAGCAGTTCTTC.

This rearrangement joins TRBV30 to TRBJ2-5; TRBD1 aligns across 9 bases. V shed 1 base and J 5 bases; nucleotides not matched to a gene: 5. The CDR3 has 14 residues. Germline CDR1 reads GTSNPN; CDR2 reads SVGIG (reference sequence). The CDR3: CAWSGGQGGETQYF. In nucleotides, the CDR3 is TGTGCCTGGAGTGGGGGACAGGGAGGCGAGACCCAGTACTTC.

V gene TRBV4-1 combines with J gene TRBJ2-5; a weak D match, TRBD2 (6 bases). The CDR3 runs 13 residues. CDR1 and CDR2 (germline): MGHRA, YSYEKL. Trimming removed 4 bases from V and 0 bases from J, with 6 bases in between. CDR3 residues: CASSRGDQETQYF. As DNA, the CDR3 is TGCGCCAGCAGCCGGGGGGACCAAGAGACCCAGTACTTC.

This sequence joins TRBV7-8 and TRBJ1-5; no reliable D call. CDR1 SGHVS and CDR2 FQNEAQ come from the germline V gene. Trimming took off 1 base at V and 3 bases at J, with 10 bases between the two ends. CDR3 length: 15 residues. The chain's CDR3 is CASSLGEDDNQPQHF. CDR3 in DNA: TGTGCCAGCAGCTTAGGGGAGGATGACAATCAGCCCCAGCATTTT.

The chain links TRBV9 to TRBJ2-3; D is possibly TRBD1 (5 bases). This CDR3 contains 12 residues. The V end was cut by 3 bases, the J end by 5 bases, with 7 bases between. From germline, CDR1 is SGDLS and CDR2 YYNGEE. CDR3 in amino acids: CASSEGLDTQYF. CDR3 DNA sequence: TGTGCCAGCAGCGAGGGGTTAGATACGCAGTATTTT.

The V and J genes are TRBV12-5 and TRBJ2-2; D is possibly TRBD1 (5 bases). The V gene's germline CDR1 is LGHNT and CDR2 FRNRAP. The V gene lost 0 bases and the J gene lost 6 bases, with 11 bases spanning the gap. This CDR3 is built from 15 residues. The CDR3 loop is CASGLVNLGAGELFF. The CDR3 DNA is TGTGCTAGTGGTTTGGTAAACTTAGGGGCCGGGGAGCTGTTTTTT.

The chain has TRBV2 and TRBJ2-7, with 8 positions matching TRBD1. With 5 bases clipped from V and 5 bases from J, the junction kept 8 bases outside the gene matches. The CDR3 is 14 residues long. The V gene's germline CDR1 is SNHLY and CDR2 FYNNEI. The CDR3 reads CASSRDRPSHEQYF. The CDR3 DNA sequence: TGTGCCAGCAGTCGGGACAGGCCTTCCCACGAGCAGTACTTC.

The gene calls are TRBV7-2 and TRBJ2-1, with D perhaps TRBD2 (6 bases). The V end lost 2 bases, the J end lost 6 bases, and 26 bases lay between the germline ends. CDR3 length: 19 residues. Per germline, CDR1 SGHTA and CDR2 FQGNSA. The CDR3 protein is CASSLYVSQLAGLGNEQFF. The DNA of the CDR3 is TGTGCCAGCAGCTTATACGTCTCCCAGCTCGCGGGGTTGGGCAATGAGCAGTTCTTC. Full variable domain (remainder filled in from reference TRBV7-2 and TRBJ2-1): GAGVSQSPSNKVTEKGKDVELRCDPISGHTALYWYRQSLGQGLEFLIYFQGNSAPDKSGLPSDRFSAERTGGSVSTLTIQRTQQEDSAVYLCASSLYVSQLAGLGNEQFFGPGTRLTVL.

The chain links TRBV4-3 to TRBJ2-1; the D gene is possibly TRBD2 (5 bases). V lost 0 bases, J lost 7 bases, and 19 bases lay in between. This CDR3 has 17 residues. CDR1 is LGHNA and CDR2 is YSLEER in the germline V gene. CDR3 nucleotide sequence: TGCGCCAGCAGCCAAGATGTCCGCGGTCTAGCCAGGAATGAGCAGTTCTTC. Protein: CASSQDVRGLARNEQFF.

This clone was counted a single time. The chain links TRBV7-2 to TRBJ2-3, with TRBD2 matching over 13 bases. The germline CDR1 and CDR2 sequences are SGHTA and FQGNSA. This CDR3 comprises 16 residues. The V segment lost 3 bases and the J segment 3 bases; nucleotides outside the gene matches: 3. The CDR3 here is CASSFPGLAGTDTQYF. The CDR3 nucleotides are TGTGCCAGCAGCTTTCCGGGACTAGCGGGGACAGATACGCAGTATTTT.

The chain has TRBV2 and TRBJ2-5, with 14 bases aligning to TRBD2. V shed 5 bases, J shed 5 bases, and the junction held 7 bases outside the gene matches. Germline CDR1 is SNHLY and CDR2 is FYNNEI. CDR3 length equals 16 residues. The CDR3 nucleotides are TGTGCCAGCAGTCAAGGACTAGCGGGGGGCGGGGAGACCCAGTACTTC. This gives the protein CASSQGLAGGGETQYF. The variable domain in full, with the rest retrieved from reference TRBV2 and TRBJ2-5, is EPEVTQTPSHQVTQMGQEVILRCVPISNHLYFYWYRQILGQKVEFLVSFYNNEISEKSEIFDDQFSVERPDGSNFTLKIRSTKLEDSAMYFCASSQGLAGGGETQYFGPGTRLLVL.

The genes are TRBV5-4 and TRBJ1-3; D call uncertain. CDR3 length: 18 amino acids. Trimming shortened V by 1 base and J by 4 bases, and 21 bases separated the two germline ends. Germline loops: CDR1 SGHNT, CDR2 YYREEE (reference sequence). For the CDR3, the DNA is TGTGCCAGCAGCTTGTTAGTGGGAGGGCTCTGGTCCGGAAACACCATATATTTT. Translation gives CASSLLVGGLWSGNTIYF.

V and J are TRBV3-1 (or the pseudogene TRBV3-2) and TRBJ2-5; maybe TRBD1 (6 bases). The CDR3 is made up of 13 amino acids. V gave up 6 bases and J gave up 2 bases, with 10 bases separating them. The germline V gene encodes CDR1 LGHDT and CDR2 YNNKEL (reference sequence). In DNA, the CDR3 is TGTGCCAGCAGACCTACAGGGCAAGAGACCCAGTACTTC. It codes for CASRPTGQETQYF.

CDR3 region: CASSEFIAGDSYEQYF. DNA of the CDR3: TGCGCCAGCAGCGAATTTATAGCGGGGGACTCCTACGAGCAGTACTTC. The chain has TRBV4-1 and TRBJ2-7; 9 nucleotides agree with TRBD2. The CDR3 consists of 16 residues. The V gene end was trimmed by 5 bases and the J gene end by 0 bases; junction bases not matched to a gene: 8. Germline values: CDR1 MGHRA, CDR2 YSYEKL.

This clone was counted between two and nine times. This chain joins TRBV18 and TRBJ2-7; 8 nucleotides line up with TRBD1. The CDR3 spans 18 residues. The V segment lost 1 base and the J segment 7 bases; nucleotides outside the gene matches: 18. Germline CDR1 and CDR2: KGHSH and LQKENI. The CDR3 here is CASSPRGQDRALLGEQYF. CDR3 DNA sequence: TGTGCCAGCTCACCACGAGGTCAGGACAGGGCCTTGTTAGGTGAGCAGTACTTC.

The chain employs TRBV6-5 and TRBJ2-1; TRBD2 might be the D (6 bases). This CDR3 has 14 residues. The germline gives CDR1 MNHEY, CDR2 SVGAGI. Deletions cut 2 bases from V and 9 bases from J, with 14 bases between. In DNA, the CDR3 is TGTGCCAGCAGTTACGCGGGGAACTTGGCTGAGCAGTTCTTC. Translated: CASSYAGNLAEQFF.